This note documents a single T cell receptor beta chain sequence. What it binds is unknown. The data originate from a study of CXCR3-negative and CXCR3-positive naive CD8 T cells. Study in general: There were about 135 million TRB reads altogether, and each library had about 1.5 +/- 0.3 million of them.

Preparation of TRB cDNA libraries relied on 5' RACE carrying UMI labels. From the 5' RACE reads, TCRdb lists one entry per CDR3 protein and no DNA. The sample yields under 150,000 distinct CDR3 sequences, of which the top ten take up about 0.62%. Study findings and constraints: Naive CXCR3-positive cells had TRB CDR3s more hydrophobic than those of CXCR3-negative naive cells.

This CDR3 has 15 amino acids. Germline V gene lookup returns CDR1 SQVTM and CDR2 ANQGSEA. Sequenced input: naive CXCR3+ CD8+ T cells from blood. Subset noted: CD45RO-CCR7+CD27+CD95- naive CD8+ T cells expressing CXCR3 (TNR3+). The rearrangement links TRBV29-1 to TRBJ2-7; TCRdb indicates TRBD1, and absent DNA this call remains unverified. This clonotype was sampled from a human donor in good health. Some clones in this sample may be carry-over from other donors' samples. CDR3 sequence reads: CSVEAPGQDLYEQYF.